This TCR beta chain was captured by sequencing in a study of T cell responses to AZD1222 COVID-19 vaccine. Study background: Second doses at about 4 or about 12 weeks were pooled.

Study conclusions and caveats: Unmutated variant regions reportedly attract nearly half of all spike-specific TCRs.

Concerning this clone: Its antigen is not identified.

J gave up 5 bases and V 0 bases, and 0 bases lay outside the gene matches. The CDR3 spans 13 residues. Germline V gene sequence: CDR1 MNHEY, CDR2 SVGAGI. The assay was immunoSEQ multiplex PCR, and TCRdb's table has in-frame clones only and misses some. The top ten clones hold 0.55% of a sample with roughly 260,000 clones, more than 80% of them seen once. The sequence was collected from an adult in good health. Sequences were derived from peripheral blood, sampled on day 0 of AZD1222 vaccination. The gene calls are TRBV6-5 and TRBJ2-5; 7 positions agree with TRBD2. The CDR3 sequence: CASSYSRGETQYF. The CDR3 DNA is TGTGCCAGCAGTTACTCGCGGGGGGAGACCCAGTACTTC.